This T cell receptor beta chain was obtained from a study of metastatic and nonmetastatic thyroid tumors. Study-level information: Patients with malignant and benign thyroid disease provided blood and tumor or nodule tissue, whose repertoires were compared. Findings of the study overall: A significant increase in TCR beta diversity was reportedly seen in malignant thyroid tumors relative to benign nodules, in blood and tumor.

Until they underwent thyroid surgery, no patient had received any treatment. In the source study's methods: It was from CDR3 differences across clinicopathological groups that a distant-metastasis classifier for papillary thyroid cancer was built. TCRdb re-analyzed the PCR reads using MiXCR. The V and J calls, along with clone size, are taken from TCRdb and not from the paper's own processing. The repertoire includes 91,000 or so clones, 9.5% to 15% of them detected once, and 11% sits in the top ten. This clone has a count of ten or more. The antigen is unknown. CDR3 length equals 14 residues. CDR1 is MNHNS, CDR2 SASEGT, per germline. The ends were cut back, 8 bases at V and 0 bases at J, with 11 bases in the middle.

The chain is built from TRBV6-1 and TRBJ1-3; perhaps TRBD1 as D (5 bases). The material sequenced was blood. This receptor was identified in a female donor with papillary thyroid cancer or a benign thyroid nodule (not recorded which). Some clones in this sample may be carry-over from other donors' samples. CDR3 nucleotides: TGTGCCAGCCAAGTGGGACGCTCTGGAAACACCATATATTTT. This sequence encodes CASQVGRSGNTIYF.